The 18 T cell receptor beta chains below come from one sample, sequenced in a study of blood T cell repertoires in COVID-19. Sequenced by immunoSEQ multiplex PCR; TCRdb stores in-frame clones only, minus some. The sample lists fewer than 300,000 clones, around 90% occurring once. Sequencing input: peripheral blood. Source of these receptors: a woman in her fifties or sixties with COVID-19, enrolled during active disease.

This clone was counted a single time. The chain is built from TRBV24-1 and TRBJ1-5, with D possibly matching TRBD1 (5 bases). Trimming stripped 4 bases from V and 0 bases from J, with 9 bases between. This CDR3 is built from 15 residues. Germline V gene lookup returns CDR1 KGHDR and CDR2 SFDVKD. The CDR3 DNA reads TGTGCCACCAGTGAGACAGATGATAGCAATCAGCCCCAGCATTTT. It translates to CATSETDDSNQPQHF.

The chain uses TRBV10-2 and TRBJ1-5; no reliable D call. Germline CDR1 reads WSHSY; CDR2 reads SAAADI. This CDR3 region has 16 residues. Trimming left V 2 bases short and J 1 base short, with 12 bases between. CDR3 nucleotides: TGCGCCAGCAGTGAGATAGCCCCCCGGAGCAATCAGCCCCAGCATTTT. This codes for CASSEIAPRSNQPQHF.

The rearrangement uses TRBV12-5 and TRBJ2-7; no reliable D call. This CDR3 comprises 11 residues. V lost 6 bases and J 3 bases, leaving 6 bases between the germline ends. Germline-derived CDR1 and CDR2 are LGHNT and FRNRAP. The DNA of the CDR3 is TGTGCTAGTGGCTATGACTACGAGCAGTACTTC. This translates into CASGYDYEQYF.

This clone was found once. The genes are TRBV29-1 and TRBJ2-1, with 8 bases fitting TRBD1. The germline V gene has CDR1 SQVTM and CDR2 ANQGSEA. The CDR3 is made up of 16 amino acids. V shed 4 bases, J shed 6 bases, and the junction held 14 bases outside the gene matches. DNA for the CDR3: TGCAGCGTTGTAGGACAGGGAAACCACCTCGTCAATGAGCAGTTCTTC. Amino acids: CSVVGQGNHLVNEQFF.

The rearrangement joins TRBV6-1 to TRBJ2-4, with D possibly matching TRBD2 (5 bases). The CDR3 spans 16 residues. Trimming pared 4 bases from V and 0 bases from J, leaving 13 bases between. Germline CDR1 reads MNHNS; CDR2 reads SASEGT. The CDR3: CASSAPEALAKNIQYF. CDR3 coding DNA: TGTGCCAGCAGTGCCCCGGAGGCCTTAGCCAAAAACATTCAGTACTTC.

This clone was observed once. This chain uses TRBV6-5 with TRBJ1-5; D gene ambiguous. The CDR3 totals 13 residues. Germline lookup yields CDR1 MNHEY and CDR2 SVGAGI. The V end lost 8 bases, the J end lost 2 bases, and 10 bases lay between the germline ends. DNA of the CDR3: TGTGCCAGCGTCAAACTCGGCAATCAGCCCCAGCATTTT. Amino acids: CASVKLGNQPQHF.

The chain combines TRBV19 with TRBJ1-2, with TRBD1 matching over 11 bases. Losses at the gene ends were 3 bases for V and 4 bases for J; bases not matched to a gene: 1. Germline CDR1 reads LNHDA; CDR2 reads SQIVND (reference sequence). The CDR3 is made up of 14 amino acids. The CDR3: CASSIGTGGYGYTF. CDR3 coding DNA: TGTGCCAGTAGTATTGGGACAGGGGGCTATGGCTACACCTTC.

The chain couples TRBV6-5 to TRBJ2-7, with TRBD2 matching 7 bases. The V segment lost 7 bases and the J segment 0 bases; nucleotides outside the gene matches: 0. The CDR3 is 12 amino acids. Germline-derived CDR1 and CDR2 are MNHEY and SVGAGI. CDR3: CASTGGSYEQYF. The CDR3 DNA reads TGTGCCAGCACGGGAGGCTCCTACGAGCAGTACTTC.

This chain joins TRBV7-9 and TRBJ2-5; 9 nucleotides align to TRBD2. This CDR3 comprises 14 residues. Germline lookup yields CDR1 SEHNR and CDR2 FQNEAQ (reference sequence). The V segment lost 10 bases and the J segment 4 bases; nucleotides outside the gene matches: 10. This chain's CDR3 is CATQRAGGIETQYF. For the CDR3, the DNA is TGTGCCACCCAGAGGGCGGGAGGGATAGAGACCCAGTACTTC. Combining the CDR3 with reference TRBV7-9 and TRBJ2-5 gives the whole variable domain DTGVSQNPRHKITKRGQNVTFRCDPISEHNRLYWYRQTLGQGPEFLTYFQNEAQLEKSRLLSDRFSAERPKGSFSTLEIQRTEQGDSAMYLCATQRAGGIETQYFGPGTRLLVL.

V gene TRBV27 combines with J gene TRBJ1-5, with D maybe TRBD1 (6 bases). Trimming cost V 5 bases and J 4 bases, with 15 bases left between them. CDR1 and CDR2 from the germline V gene are MNHEY and SMNVEV (reference sequence). The CDR3 loop spans 15 amino acids. DNA of the CDR3: TGTGCCAGCAGTGGGGGCGAGGCCCCGAATCAGCCCCAGCATTTT. Translation: CASSGGEAPNQPQHF.

The rearrangement links TRBV29-1 to TRBJ1-2; TRBD1 might be the D (5 bases). The CDR3 extends over 14 amino acids. V was shortened by 7 bases and J by 2 bases, with 17 bases between the two germline ends. Germline values: CDR1 SQVTM, CDR2 ANQGSEA. The CDR3 here is CSAGAAGINYGYTF. CDR3 bases: TGCAGCGCTGGTGCGGCAGGGATAAACTATGGCTACACCTTC.

This clone occurred once. The chain carries TRBV5-4 and TRBJ2-1; the match to TRBD2 covers 13 bases. V lost 2 bases to trimming and J lost 7 bases; unmatched junction nucleotides: 6. Germline V gene lookup returns CDR1 SGHNT and CDR2 YYREEE (reference sequence). The CDR3 extends over 16 amino acids. CDR3: CASSLAGTSGINEQFF. The DNA of the CDR3 is TGTGCCAGCAGCTTAGCGGGGACTAGCGGGATTAATGAGCAGTTCTTC.

The chain couples TRBV5-1 to TRBJ1-1, with a possible D match to TRBD1 (6 bases). Trimming shortened V by 1 base and J by 0 bases, and 13 bases separated the two germline ends. Per the germline V gene, CDR1 is SGHRS and CDR2 is YFSETQ. The CDR3 has 16 amino acids. This CDR3 is CASSLRQALMNTEAFF. The CDR3 DNA follows: TGCGCCAGCAGCTTGAGACAGGCCTTAATGAACACTGAAGCTTTCTTT.

This chain uses TRBV5-1 with TRBJ2-1; 9 nucleotides align to TRBD2. Germline CDR1 reads SGHRS; CDR2 reads YFSETQ. The CDR3 is made up of 15 amino acids. J gave up 8 bases and V 6 bases, and 12 bases lay outside the gene matches. The CDR3 loop reads CASNGGTSPSDEQFF. Written as DNA, the CDR3 is TGCGCCAGCAATGGGGGGACTAGCCCGTCTGATGAGCAGTTCTTC.

The rearrangement uses TRBV7-3 and TRBJ2-3; 9 nucleotides line up with TRBD2. The CDR3 has 17 amino acids. Germline V CDR1 and CDR2: SGHTA, FQGTGA. Trimming removed 3 bases from V and 3 bases from J; junction bases left unmatched: 10. The CDR3 sequence: CASSFKRGEGPTDTQYF. The CDR3 region has the DNA TGTGCCAGCAGCTTCAAGCGGGGGGAGGGCCCTACAGATACGCAGTATTTT.

V gene TRBV4-3 combines with J gene TRBJ2-5; 7 positions match TRBD2. The J segment lost 2 bases and the V segment lost 4 bases, leaving 4 bases of the junction unmatched. The CDR3 has 14 residues. Germline CDR1 is LGHNA and CDR2 is YSLEER. The CDR3 DNA is TGCGCCAGCAGCCGGAGCGGGAATCAAGAGACCCAGTACTTC. Translating it yields CASSRSGNQETQYF.

The chain has TRBV12-3 or TRBV12-4 and TRBJ2-7, with D possibly TRBD1 on 6 matching bases. The V and J ends lost 6 bases and 1 base respectively, with 7 bases between them. The CDR3 spans 12 residues. The DNA for the CDR3 is TGTGCCAGCAGCCAGGGGTCCTACGAGCAGTACTTC. The encoded protein is CASSQGSYEQYF.

The chain carries TRBV10-3 and TRBJ2-7; TRBD2 matches at 8 bases. The CDR3 runs to 14 residues. The V gene's germline CDR1 is ENHRY and CDR2 SYGVKD. V gave up 8 bases and J gave up 3 bases; unmatched junction bases: 9. CDR3: CAIGAGGSYYEQYF. The DNA for the CDR3 is TGTGCCATCGGGGCGGGAGGCTCGTACTACGAGCAGTACTTC.